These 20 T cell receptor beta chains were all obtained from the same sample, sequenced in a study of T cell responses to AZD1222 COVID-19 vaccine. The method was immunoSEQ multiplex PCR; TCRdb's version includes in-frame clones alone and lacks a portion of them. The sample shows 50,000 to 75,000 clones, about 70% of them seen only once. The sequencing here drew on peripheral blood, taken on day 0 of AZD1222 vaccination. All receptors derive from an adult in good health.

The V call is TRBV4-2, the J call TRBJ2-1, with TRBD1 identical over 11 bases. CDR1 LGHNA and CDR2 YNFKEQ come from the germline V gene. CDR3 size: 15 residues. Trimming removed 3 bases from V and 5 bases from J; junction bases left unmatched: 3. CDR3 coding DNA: TGTGCCAGCAGCCACCGGGACAGGGGGAACAATGAGCAGTTCTTC. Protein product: CASSHRDRGNNEQFF.

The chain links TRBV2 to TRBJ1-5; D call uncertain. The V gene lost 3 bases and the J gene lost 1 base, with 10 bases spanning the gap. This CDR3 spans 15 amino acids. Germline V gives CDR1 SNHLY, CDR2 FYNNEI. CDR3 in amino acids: CASSDGRRSNQPQHF. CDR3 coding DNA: TGTGCCAGCAGTGATGGTAGAAGGAGCAATCAGCCCCAGCATTTT.

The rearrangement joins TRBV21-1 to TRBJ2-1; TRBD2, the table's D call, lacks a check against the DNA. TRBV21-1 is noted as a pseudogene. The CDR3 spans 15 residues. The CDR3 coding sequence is TGTGCCAGCAGCTCCCTGGGCCTAGCCTCCGATGAGCAGTTCTTC. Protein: CASSSLGLASDEQFF.

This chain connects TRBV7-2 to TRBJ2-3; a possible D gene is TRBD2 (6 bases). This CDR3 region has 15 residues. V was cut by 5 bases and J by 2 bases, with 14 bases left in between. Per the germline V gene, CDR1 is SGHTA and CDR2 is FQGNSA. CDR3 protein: CASSLGAGPTDTQYF. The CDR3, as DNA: TGTGCCAGCAGCCTGGGTGCGGGGCCCACAGATACGCAGTATTTT. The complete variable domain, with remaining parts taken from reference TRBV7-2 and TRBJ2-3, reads GAGVSQSPSNKVTEKGKDVELRCDPISGHTALYWYRQSLGQGLEFLIYFQGNSAPDKSGLPSDRFSAERTGGSVSTLTIQRTQQEDSAVYLCASSLGAGPTDTQYFGPGTRLTVL.

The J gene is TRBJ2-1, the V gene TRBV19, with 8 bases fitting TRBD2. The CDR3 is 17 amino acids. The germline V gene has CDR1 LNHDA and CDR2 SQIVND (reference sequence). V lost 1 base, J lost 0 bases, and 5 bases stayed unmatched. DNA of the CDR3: TGTGCCAGTAGTATAGCCGAGCGGGGGTTCTCCTACAATGAGCAGTTCTTC. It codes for CASSIAERGFSYNEQFF.

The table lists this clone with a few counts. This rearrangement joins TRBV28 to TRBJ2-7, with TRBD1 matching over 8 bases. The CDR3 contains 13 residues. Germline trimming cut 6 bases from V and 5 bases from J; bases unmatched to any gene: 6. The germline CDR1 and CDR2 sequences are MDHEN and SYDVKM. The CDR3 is CASRPGGNHEQYF. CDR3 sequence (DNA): TGTGCCAGCAGACCAGGGGGCAACCACGAGCAGTACTTC.

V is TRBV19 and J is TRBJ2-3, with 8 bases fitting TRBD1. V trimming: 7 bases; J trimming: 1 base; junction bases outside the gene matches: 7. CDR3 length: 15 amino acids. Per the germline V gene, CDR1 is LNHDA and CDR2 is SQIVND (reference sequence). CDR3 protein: CASTQQGARTDTQYF. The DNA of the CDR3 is TGTGCCAGTACCCAGCAGGGGGCCCGCACAGATACGCAGTATTTT.

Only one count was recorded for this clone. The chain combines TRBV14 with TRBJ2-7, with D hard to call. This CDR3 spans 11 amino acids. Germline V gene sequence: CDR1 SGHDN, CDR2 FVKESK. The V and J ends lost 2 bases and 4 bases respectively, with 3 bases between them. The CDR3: CASSQHYEQYF. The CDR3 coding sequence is TGTGCCAGCAGCCAACATTACGAGCAGTACTTC.

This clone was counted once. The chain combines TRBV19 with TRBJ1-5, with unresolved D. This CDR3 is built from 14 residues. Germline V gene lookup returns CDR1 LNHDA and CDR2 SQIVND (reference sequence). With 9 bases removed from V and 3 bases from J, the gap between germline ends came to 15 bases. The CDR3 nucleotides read TGTGCCAGAAGGCCAGGACCGATCAATCAGCCCCAGCATTTT. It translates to CARRPGPINQPQHF. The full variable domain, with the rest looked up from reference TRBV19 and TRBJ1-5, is DGGITQSPKYLFRKEGQNVTLSCEQNLNHDAMYWYRQDPGQGLRLIYYSQIVNDFQKGDIAEGYSVSREKKESFPLTVTSAQKNPTAFYLCARRPGPINQPQHFGDGTRLSIL.

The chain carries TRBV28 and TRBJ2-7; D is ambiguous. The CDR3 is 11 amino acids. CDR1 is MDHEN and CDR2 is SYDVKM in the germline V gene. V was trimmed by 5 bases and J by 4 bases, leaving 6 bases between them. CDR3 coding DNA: TGTGCCAGCAGTACAAATTACGAGCAGTACTTC. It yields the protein CASSTNYEQYF. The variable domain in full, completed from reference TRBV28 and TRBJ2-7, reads DVKVTQSSRYLVKRTGEKVFLECVQDMDHENMFWYRQDPGLGLRLIYFSYDVKMKEKGDIPEGYSVSREKKERFSLILESASTNQTSMYLCASSTNYEQYFGPGTRLTVT.

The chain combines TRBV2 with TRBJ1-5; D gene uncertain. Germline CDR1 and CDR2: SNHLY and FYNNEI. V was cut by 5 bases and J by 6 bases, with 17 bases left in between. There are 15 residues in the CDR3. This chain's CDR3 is CASSPGSFLGQPQHF. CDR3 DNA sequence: TGTGCCAGCAGTCCGGGATCCTTTCTCGGTCAGCCCCAGCATTTT.

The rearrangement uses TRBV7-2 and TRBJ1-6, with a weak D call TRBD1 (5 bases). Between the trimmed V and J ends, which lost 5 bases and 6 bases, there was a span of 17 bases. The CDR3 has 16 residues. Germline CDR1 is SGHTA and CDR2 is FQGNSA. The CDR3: CASSPSPGGGNSPLHF. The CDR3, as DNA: TGTGCCAGCAGCCCCTCCCCTGGGGGGGGTAATTCACCCCTCCACTTT.

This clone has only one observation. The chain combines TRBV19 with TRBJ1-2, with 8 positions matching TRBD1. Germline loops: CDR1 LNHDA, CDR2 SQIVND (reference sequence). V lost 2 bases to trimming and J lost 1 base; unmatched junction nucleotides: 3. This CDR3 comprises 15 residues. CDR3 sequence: CASSIQGADNYGYTF. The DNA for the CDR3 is TGTGCCAGTAGTATACAGGGGGCAGATAACTATGGCTACACCTTC.

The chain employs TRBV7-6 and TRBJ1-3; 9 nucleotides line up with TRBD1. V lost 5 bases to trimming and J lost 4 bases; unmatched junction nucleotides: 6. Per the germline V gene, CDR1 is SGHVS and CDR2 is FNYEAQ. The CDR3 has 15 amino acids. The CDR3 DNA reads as TGTGCCAGCAGCCCCCGGACAGGGGAGGGAAACACCATATATTTT. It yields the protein CASSPRTGEGNTIYF.

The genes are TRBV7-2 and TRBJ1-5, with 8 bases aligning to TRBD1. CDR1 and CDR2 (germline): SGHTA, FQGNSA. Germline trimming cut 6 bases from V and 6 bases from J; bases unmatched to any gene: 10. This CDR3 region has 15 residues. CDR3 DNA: TGTGCCAGCAGTCCTCTTACAGGGGGTGGTCAGCCCCAGCATTTT. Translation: CASSPLTGGGQPQHF.

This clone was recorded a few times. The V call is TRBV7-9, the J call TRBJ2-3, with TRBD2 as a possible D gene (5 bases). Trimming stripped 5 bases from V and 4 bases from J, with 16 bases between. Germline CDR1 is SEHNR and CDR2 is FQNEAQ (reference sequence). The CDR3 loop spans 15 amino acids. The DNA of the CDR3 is TGTGCCAGCAGCGACCTCGGGGATAGGTCAGATACGCAGTATTTT. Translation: CASSDLGDRSDTQYF.

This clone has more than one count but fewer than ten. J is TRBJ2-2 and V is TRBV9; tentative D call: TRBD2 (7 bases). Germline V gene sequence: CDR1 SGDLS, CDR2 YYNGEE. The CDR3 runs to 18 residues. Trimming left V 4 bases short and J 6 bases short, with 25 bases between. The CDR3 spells CASSPYTGGRSIAGELFF. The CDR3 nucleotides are TGTGCCAGCAGCCCATATACCGGGGGGCGAAGTATCGCCGGGGAGCTGTTTTTT.

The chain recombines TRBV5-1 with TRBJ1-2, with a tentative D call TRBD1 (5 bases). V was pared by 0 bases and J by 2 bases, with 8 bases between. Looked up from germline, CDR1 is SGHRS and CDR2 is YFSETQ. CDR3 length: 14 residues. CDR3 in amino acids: CASSLGGQNYGYTF. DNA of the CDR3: TGCGCCAGCAGCTTGGGGGGCCAAAACTATGGCTACACCTTC. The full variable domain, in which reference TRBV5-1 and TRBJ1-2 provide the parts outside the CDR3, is KAGVTQTPRYLIKTRGQQVTLSCSPISGHRSVSWYQQTPGQGLQFLFEYFSETQRNKGNFPGRFSGRQFSNSRSEMNVSTLELGDSALYLCASSLGGQNYGYTFGSGTRLTVV.

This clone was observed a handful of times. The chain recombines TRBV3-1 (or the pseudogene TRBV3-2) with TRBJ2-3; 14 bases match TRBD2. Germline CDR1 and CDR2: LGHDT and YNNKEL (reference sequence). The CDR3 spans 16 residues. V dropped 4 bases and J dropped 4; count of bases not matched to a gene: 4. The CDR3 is CASSRTSGGFADTQYF. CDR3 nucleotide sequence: TGTGCCAGCAGCCGGACTAGCGGGGGGTTTGCAGATACGCAGTATTTT.

In DNA form, the CDR3 reads TGTGCCAGCAGCTTAGCTCCCGTCAATCAGCCCCAGCATTTT. Residues: CASSLAPVNQPQHF. The chain carries TRBV7-6 and TRBJ1-5, with D hard to call. V lost 0 bases to trimming and J lost 3 bases, with 6 bases between them. In germline, CDR1 is SGHVS, CDR2 FNYEAQ. The CDR3 is 14 amino acids.